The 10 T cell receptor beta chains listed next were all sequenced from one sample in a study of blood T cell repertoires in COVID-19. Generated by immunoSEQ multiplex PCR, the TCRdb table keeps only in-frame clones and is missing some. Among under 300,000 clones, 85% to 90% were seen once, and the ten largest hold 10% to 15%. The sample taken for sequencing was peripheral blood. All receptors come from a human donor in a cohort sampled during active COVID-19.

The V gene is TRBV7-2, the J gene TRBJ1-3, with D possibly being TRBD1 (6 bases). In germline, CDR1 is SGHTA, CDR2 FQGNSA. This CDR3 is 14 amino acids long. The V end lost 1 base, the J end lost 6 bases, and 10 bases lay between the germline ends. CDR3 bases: TGTGCCAGCAGCTTAGGACAGGCCGCAAACACCATATATTTT. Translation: CASSLGQAANTIYF.

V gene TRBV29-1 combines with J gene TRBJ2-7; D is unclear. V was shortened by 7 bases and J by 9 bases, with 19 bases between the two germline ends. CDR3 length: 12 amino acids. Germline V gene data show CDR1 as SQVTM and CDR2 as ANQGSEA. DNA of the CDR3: TGCAGCGCCCGGATACAGTCTATAGGGCAGTACTTC. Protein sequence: CSARIQSIGQYF.

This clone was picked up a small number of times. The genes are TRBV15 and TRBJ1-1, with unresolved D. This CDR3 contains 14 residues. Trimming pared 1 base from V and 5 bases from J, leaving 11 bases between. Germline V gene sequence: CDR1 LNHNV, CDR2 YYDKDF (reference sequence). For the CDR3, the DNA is TGTGCCACCAGCAGAGGTTATCCCAGAACTGAAGCTTTCTTT. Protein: CATSRGYPRTEAFF.

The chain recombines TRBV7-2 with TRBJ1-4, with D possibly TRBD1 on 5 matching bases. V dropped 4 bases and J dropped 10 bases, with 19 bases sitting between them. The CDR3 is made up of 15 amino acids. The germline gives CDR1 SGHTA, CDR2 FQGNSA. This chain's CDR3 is CASSSTGAWGGKLFF. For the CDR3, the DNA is TGTGCCAGCAGCTCGACCGGGGCATGGGGAGGAAAACTGTTTTTT.

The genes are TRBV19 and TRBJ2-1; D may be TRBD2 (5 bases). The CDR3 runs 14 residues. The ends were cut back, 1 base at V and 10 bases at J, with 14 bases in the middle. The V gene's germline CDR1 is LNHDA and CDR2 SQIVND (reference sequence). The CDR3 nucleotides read TGTGCCAGTAGTATAGGTGGGAGCGAGGACGAGCAGTTCTTC. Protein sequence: CASSIGGSEDEQFF.

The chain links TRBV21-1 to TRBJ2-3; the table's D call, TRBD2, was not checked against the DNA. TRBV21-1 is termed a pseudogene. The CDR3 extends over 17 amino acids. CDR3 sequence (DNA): TGTGCCAGCAGCTCAAGGGAAGCGGGCTTCTCCACAGATACGCAGTATTTT. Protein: CASSSREAGFSTDTQYF.

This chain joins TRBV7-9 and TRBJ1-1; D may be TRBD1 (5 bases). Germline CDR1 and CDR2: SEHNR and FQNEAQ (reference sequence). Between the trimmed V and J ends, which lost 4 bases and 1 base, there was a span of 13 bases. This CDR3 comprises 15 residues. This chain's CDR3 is CASSSRQGGNTEAFF. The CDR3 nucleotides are TGTGCCAGCAGCTCACGGCAGGGCGGGAACACTGAAGCTTTCTTT.

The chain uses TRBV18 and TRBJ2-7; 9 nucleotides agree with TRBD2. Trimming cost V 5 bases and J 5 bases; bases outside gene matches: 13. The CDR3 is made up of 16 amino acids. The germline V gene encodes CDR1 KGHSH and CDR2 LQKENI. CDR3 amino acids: CASSETSGASRDEQYF. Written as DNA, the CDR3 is TGTGCCAGCTCAGAGACTAGCGGAGCTAGCCGGGACGAGCAGTACTTC.

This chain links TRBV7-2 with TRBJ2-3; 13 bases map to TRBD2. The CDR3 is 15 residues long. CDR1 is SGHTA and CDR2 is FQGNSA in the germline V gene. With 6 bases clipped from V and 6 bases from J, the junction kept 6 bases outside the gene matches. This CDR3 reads CASRGTSGIGDTQYF. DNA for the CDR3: TGTGCCAGCAGGGGGACTAGCGGGATTGGGGATACGCAGTATTTT.

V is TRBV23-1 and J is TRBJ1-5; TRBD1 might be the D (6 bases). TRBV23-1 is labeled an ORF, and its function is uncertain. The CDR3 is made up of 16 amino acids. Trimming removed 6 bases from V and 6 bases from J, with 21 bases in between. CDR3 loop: CASRPFRTDGGQPQHF. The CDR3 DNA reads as TGCGCCAGCAGGCCCTTCCGGACAGATGGGGGTCAGCCCCAGCATTTT.